One sample yielded the 32 T cell receptor beta chains listed below, sequenced in a study of identical twins. MiXCR, applied by TCRdb to the 5' RACE reads, yields one record per CDR3 protein. This sample has approximately 300,000 distinct CDR3 sequences, with roughly 9.8% found just once. These data were also reused for a study on yellow fever vaccine responses in identical twins.

Specimen: CD8+ T cells sorted from blood. These receptors came from a woman aged 18-30 years in good health.

There are many counts of this clonotype. The CDR3 nucleotides read TGTGCCACAGGACTAGCCTACAATGAGCAGTTCTTC. It codes for CATGLAYNEQFF. This chain links TRBV28 with TRBJ2-1; 7 nucleotides line up with TRBD2. The germline V gene encodes CDR1 MDHEN and CDR2 SYDVKM. This CDR3 comprises 12 residues. The junction had 2 bases not matched to a gene; V was cut back by 10 bases and J by 2 bases.

The rearrangement links TRBV2 to TRBJ2-5; no clear D. The V and J ends lost 8 bases and 4 bases respectively, with 11 bases between them. The CDR3 has 12 amino acids. Germline loops: CDR1 SNHLY, CDR2 FYNNEI. In nucleotides, the CDR3 is TGTGCCAGCGGAAGGCTAATAGAGACCCAGTACTTC. The encoded protein is CASGRLIETQYF.

This clonotype was observed at least ten times. The CDR3: CSAAHLYEQYF. DNA for the CDR3: TGCAGTGCTGCCCACCTCTACGAGCAGTACTTC. V usage is TRBV20-1 and J usage is TRBJ2-7, with D unclear. The germline gives CDR1 DFQATT, CDR2 SNEGSKA (reference sequence). Deletions cut 5 bases from V and 3 bases from J, with 8 bases between. CDR3 length: 11 amino acids.

The CDR3 region is CVWTGGLNEQFF. CDR3 nucleotides: TGTGTGTGGACGGGGGGCTTAAATGAGCAGTTCTTC. The rearrangement links TRBV7-9 to TRBJ2-1; TRBD2 is a possible D gene (7 bases). Germline CDR1 SEHNR, CDR2 FQNEAQ (reference sequence). This CDR3 spans 12 amino acids.

In this sample, this clonotype turned up a few times. The CDR3 loop reads CASSSPLTGRNTGELFF. CDR3 nucleotide sequence: TGTGCCAGCAGCTCCCCTCTGACAGGGAGAAACACCGGGGAGCTGTTTTTT. The chain combines TRBV11-2 with TRBJ2-2; the match to TRBD1 covers 7 bases. This CDR3 spans 17 amino acids. Germline V gene data show CDR1 as SGHAT and CDR2 as FQNNGV. J was trimmed by 2 bases and V by 4 bases; bases with no gene match: 10.

The chain carries TRBV10-3 and TRBJ2-1; D is unresolved. CDR1 is ENHRY, CDR2 SYGVKD, per germline. Trimming stripped 3 bases from V and 6 bases from J, with 6 bases between. This CDR3 contains 12 residues. CDR3 in amino acids: CAISDGGNEQFF. For the CDR3, the DNA is TGTGCCATCAGTGATGGTGGCAATGAGCAGTTCTTC.

This clonotype was counted a few times. Its ends do not fully match the called genes, so a read error is possible. The chain links TRBV5-1 to TRBJ2-7; TRBD2 matches at 9 bases. The CDR3 length is 17 residues. Germline CDR1 reads SGHRS; CDR2 reads YFSETQ. CDR3 sequence: CASSLVGLAGLADEQYF. CDR3 nucleotides: TGCGCCAGCAGTTTGGTCGGCCTAGCGGGACTCGCCGACGAGCAGTACTTC. The full variable domain, completed using reference TRBV5-1 and TRBJ2-7, is KAGVTQTPRYLIKTRGQQVTLSCSPISGHRSVSWYQQTPGQGLQFLFEYFSETQRNKGNFPGRFSGRQFSNSRSEMNVSTLELGDSALYLCASSLVGLAGLADEQYFGPGTRLTVT.

This clonotype was recorded at least ten times. CDR3 coding DNA: TGTGCCAGCAGCTTAGATAACCCCGGGGATACGCAGTATTTT. Translating it yields CASSLDNPGDTQYF. The chain employs TRBV11-2 and TRBJ2-3; D gene unclear. V shed 0 bases and J shed 6 bases, with 10 bases lying between them. The CDR3 sequence is 14 residues long. Germline V gene lookup returns CDR1 SGHAT and CDR2 FQNNGV.

This clonotype was picked up many times. This sequence joins TRBV7-9 and TRBJ2-1; the D gene is possibly TRBD2 (5 bases). The CDR3 consists of 15 residues. Germline V CDR1 and CDR2: SEHNR, FQNEAQ (reference sequence). The V gene lost 2 bases and the J gene lost 7 bases, with 15 bases spanning the gap. CDR3 amino acids: CASSLRPGSFNEQFF. Written as DNA, the CDR3 is TGTGCCAGCAGCTTAAGACCGGGATCATTTAATGAGCAGTTCTTC. Variable domain in full (rest from reference TRBV7-9 and TRBJ2-1): DTGVSQNPRHKITKRGQNVTFRCDPISEHNRLYWYRQTLGQGPEFLTYFQNEAQLEKSRLLSDRFSAERPKGSFSTLEIQRTEQGDSAMYLCASSLRPGSFNEQFFGPGTRLTVL.

V is TRBV6-1 and J is TRBJ1-5, with D unclear. The germline V gene encodes CDR1 MNHNS and CDR2 SASEGT. The germline V and J ends were trimmed by 8 bases and 2 bases, with 10 bases remaining between them. The CDR3 runs to 13 residues. The CDR3 reads CASRLGGNQPQHF. DNA for the CDR3: TGTGCCAGCCGGCTCGGGGGCAATCAGCCCCAGCATTTT.

This chain joins TRBV5-1 and TRBJ2-1; a possible D gene is TRBD2 (5 bases). The ends were cut back, 8 bases at V and 6 bases at J, with 12 bases in the middle. The germline CDR1 and CDR2 sequences are SGHRS and YFSETQ. The CDR3 is 12 residues long. The DNA of the CDR3 is TGCGCCAGTGCGTGGAGCGGCAATGAGCAGTTCTTC. Its protein is CASAWSGNEQFF.

The chain joins TRBV18 to TRBJ2-7; 7 bases line up with TRBD2. Germline V gene sequence: CDR1 KGHSH, CDR2 LQKENI. The trim removed 3 bases at V and 0 bases at J, leaving 2 bases unmatched. This CDR3 is 14 amino acids long. In DNA, the CDR3 is TGTGCCAGCTCACCCCGGGACTACTCCTACGAGCAGTACTTC. Translating it yields CASSPRDYSYEQYF.

This clonotype was observed many times. The chain links TRBV7-9 to TRBJ1-1; TRBD1 might be the D (5 bases). Trimming took off 5 bases at V and 11 bases at J, with 15 bases between the two ends. CDR3 size: 12 residues. Germline V CDR1 and CDR2: SEHNR, FQNEAQ (reference sequence). CDR3 in DNA: TGTGCCAGCAGCCCCCTACGGGGGGATGCTTTCTTT. It translates to CASSPLRGDAFF. Using reference TRBV7-9 and TRBJ1-1 for the parts outside the CDR3, the full variable domain is DTGVSQNPRHKITKRGQNVTFRCDPISEHNRLYWYRQTLGQGPEFLTYFQNEAQLEKSRLLSDRFSAERPKGSFSTLEIQRTEQGDSAMYLCASSPLRGDAFFGQGTRLTVV.

This clonotype came up a few times. This CDR3 is CASRYERRAGYEQYF. The CDR3 DNA is TGTGCCAGCAGGTACGAGAGACGGGCCGGTTACGAGCAGTACTTC. The chain carries TRBV27 and TRBJ2-7; D remains unclear. There are 15 residues in the CDR3. Germline CDR1 reads MNHEY; CDR2 reads SMNVEV (reference sequence). Trimming removed 6 bases at V and 4 bases at J, with 19 bases between.

The table lists this clonotype with a few counts. This sequence joins TRBV28 and TRBJ2-1; D is uncertain. The V gene's germline CDR1 is MDHEN and CDR2 SYDVKM. V was shortened by 5 bases and J by 8 bases, with 16 bases between the two germline ends. CDR3 length: 14 residues. The CDR3, as DNA: TGTGCCAGCAGTAAACCCGGACGGGCCGATGAGCAGTTCTTC. It codes for CASSKPGRADEQFF.

The chain recombines TRBV12-3 or TRBV12-4 with TRBJ2-7; 10 bases line up with TRBD1. The J segment lost 5 bases and the V segment lost 3 bases, leaving 1 base of the junction unmatched. The CDR3 spans 13 residues. This chain's CDR3 is CASSFGQGDEQYF. For the CDR3, the DNA is TGTGCCAGCAGTTTCGGACAGGGGGACGAGCAGTACTTC.

This clonotype has at least ten counts. V is TRBV10-3 and J is TRBJ2-2; D not resolved. Germline values: CDR1 ENHRY, CDR2 SYGVKD. V gave up 6 bases and J gave up 0 bases, with 2 bases separating them. There are 12 residues in the CDR3. This CDR3 is CAIRPNTGELFF. CDR3 coding DNA: TGTGCCATCAGACCGAACACCGGGGAGCTGTTTTTT.

At least ten counts were recorded for this clonotype. The J gene is TRBJ1-1, the V gene TRBV5-1; 7 nucleotides align to TRBD1. J was trimmed by 0 bases and V by 0 bases; bases with no gene match: 11. The CDR3 covers 18 residues. CDR1 SGHRS and CDR2 YFSETQ come from the germline V gene. The CDR3 DNA is TGCGCCAGCAGCTTGGAAGGCTTTCCAGGGGGGATGAACACTGAAGCTTTCTTT. Amino acids: CASSLEGFPGGMNTEAFF.

This clonotype was recorded at least ten times. V usage is TRBV27 and J usage is TRBJ1-2; the D is unclear. The V gene's germline CDR1 is MNHEY and CDR2 SMNVEV (reference sequence). V lost 6 bases to trimming and J lost 3 bases, with 11 bases between them. The CDR3 is 13 amino acids. The CDR3 DNA sequence: TGTGCCAGCAGACCGGGATCCTACTATGGCTACACCTTC. This codes for CASRPGSYYGYTF.

The chain carries TRBV29-1 and TRBJ1-1, with 11 positions matching TRBD1. CDR1 SQVTM and CDR2 ANQGSEA come from the germline V gene. This CDR3 has 14 amino acids. Trimming cost V 7 bases and J 5 bases; bases outside gene matches: 9. In DNA form, the CDR3 reads TGCAGCGCCCGAATGGGGACAGGGGGAACTGAAGCTTTCTTT. This encodes CSARMGTGGTEAFF. The full variable domain, its missing parts supplied by reference TRBV29-1 and TRBJ1-1, is SAVISQKPSRDICQRGTSLTIQCQVDSQVTMMFWYRQQPGQSLTLIATANQGSEATYESGFVIDKFPISRPNLTFSTLTVSNMSPEDSSIYLCSARMGTGGTEAFFGQGTRLTVV.

This clonotype was counted only a few times. The genes are TRBV30 and TRBJ2-1; D not resolved. The CDR3 is 10 residues long. Germline V lookup: CDR1 GTSNPN, CDR2 SVGIG (reference sequence). With 2 bases removed from V and 7 bases from J, the gap between germline ends came to 3 bases. The CDR3 loop reads CAWSLNEQFF. CDR3 bases: TGTGCCTGGAGTTTAAATGAGCAGTTCTTC.

This clonotype was detected ten times or more. The V and J genes are TRBV4-1 and TRBJ2-7, with 7 nucleotides matching TRBD1. Per germline, CDR1 MGHRA and CDR2 YSYEKL. The CDR3 runs 15 residues. V gave up 4 bases and J gave up 4 bases; unmatched junction bases: 10. The CDR3 here is CASSRGEGGSYEQYF. DNA of the CDR3: TGCGCCAGCAGCCGAGGTGAAGGGGGCTCTTACGAGCAGTACTTC.

The chain carries TRBV29-1 and TRBJ2-4, with D unclear. The CDR3 is 12 residues long. Germline CDR1 and CDR2: SQVTM and ANQGSEA. V was cut by 4 bases and J by 5 bases, with 9 bases left in between. The CDR3 loop reads CSVGPTENIQYF. CDR3 DNA: TGCAGCGTTGGCCCGACCGAAAACATTCAGTACTTC.

The CDR3 sequence is CATSRDMTMKGYTF. The CDR3 nucleotides are TGTGCCACCAGCAGAGATATGACAATGAAAGGCTACACCTTC. J is TRBJ1-2 and V is TRBV15; D not resolved. This CDR3 is built from 14 residues. Per the germline V gene, CDR1 is LNHNV and CDR2 is YYDKDF (reference sequence). V shed 0 bases and J shed 8 bases, with 13 bases lying between them. The full variable domain, with the rest looked up from reference TRBV15 and TRBJ1-2, is DAMVIQNPRYQVTQFGKPVTLSCSQTLNHNVMYWYQQKSSQAPKLLFHYYDKDFNNEADTPDNFQSRRPNTSFCFLDIRSPGLGDTAMYLCATSRDMTMKGYTFGSGTRLTVV.

The chain employs TRBV7-9 and TRBJ2-3; 12 bases map to TRBD2. The germline gives CDR1 SEHNR, CDR2 FQNEAQ (reference sequence). The CDR3 extends over 17 amino acids. Trimming removed 2 bases from V and 1 base from J; junction bases left unmatched: 4. In DNA form, the CDR3 reads TGTGCCAGCAGCTTAACTAGCGGGGGGTCTGGCACAGATACGCAGTATTTT. Translating gives CASSLTSGGSGTDTQYF. Variable domain in full (rest from reference TRBV7-9 and TRBJ2-3): DTGVSQNPRHKITKRGQNVTFRCDPISEHNRLYWYRQTLGQGPEFLTYFQNEAQLEKSRLLSDRFSAERPKGSFSTLEIQRTEQGDSAMYLCASSLTSGGSGTDTQYFGPGTRLTVL.

There are a few counts of this clonotype. The rearrangement links TRBV7-2 to TRBJ2-7; D unclear. CDR1 and CDR2 from the germline V gene are SGHTA and FQGNSA. The CDR3 runs 15 residues. V dropped 1 base and J dropped 2 bases, with 12 bases sitting between them. The CDR3 sequence: CASSLVVDSTYEQYF. The CDR3 nucleotides read TGTGCCAGCAGCTTAGTGGTTGACTCCACCTACGAGCAGTACTTC.

This clonotype has just a few counts. This sequence joins TRBV3-1 and TRBJ1-1; no clear D. The CDR3 sequence is 13 residues long. In germline, CDR1 is LGHDT, CDR2 YNNKEL (reference sequence). V was trimmed by 4 bases and J by 2 bases, leaving 8 bases between them. CDR3 in amino acids: CASSPPANTEAFF. CDR3 DNA sequence: TGTGCCAGCAGCCCGCCTGCTAACACTGAAGCTTTCTTT.

This clonotype has ten or more counts. The chain recombines TRBV29-1 with TRBJ1-1; D is perhaps TRBD1 (5 bases). Trimming shortened V by 5 bases and J by 1 base, and 14 bases separated the two germline ends. The CDR3 loop spans 14 amino acids. CDR1 SQVTM and CDR2 ANQGSEA come from the germline V gene. The DNA for the CDR3 is TGCAGCGTTTCCAGGGTAGGACCGAACACTGAAGCTTTCTTT. Translated: CSVSRVGPNTEAFF.

The V and J genes are TRBV11-2 and TRBJ2-5; possibly TRBD1 for D (6 bases). Between the trimmed V and J ends, which lost 5 bases and 0 bases, there was a span of 16 bases. Per the germline V gene, CDR1 is SGHAT and CDR2 is FQNNGV. CDR3 length: 16 residues. In DNA, the CDR3 is TGTGCCAGCAGCCCTGGGTGGGGGCAGTACCAAGAGACCCAGTACTTC. Residues: CASSPGWGQYQETQYF.

This clonotype was observed a handful of times. The rearrangement joins TRBV27 to TRBJ2-2, with D tentatively TRBD1 or TRBD2 (5 bases each). This CDR3 has 14 residues. Trimming removed 6 bases from V and 4 bases from J, with 12 bases in between. The germline gives CDR1 MNHEY, CDR2 SMNVEV (reference sequence). In DNA form, the CDR3 reads TGTGCCAGCAGCTGGGACCTACTCACCGGGGAGCTGTTTTTT. Encoded protein: CASSWDLLTGELFF.

This clonotype was detected ten times or more. This sequence joins TRBV7-9 and TRBJ1-4, with TRBD1 matching 8 bases. CDR1 is SEHNR and CDR2 is FQNEAQ in the germline V gene (reference sequence). This CDR3 contains 14 residues. With V trimmed by 5 bases and J by 5 bases, 4 bases remained unmatched. CDR3 sequence (DNA): TGTGCCAGCAGCCTGGACAGGGCAAATGAAAAACTGTTTTTT. As protein: CASSLDRANEKLFF.

V and J are TRBV5-1 and TRBJ2-3; TRBD2 matches at 8 bases. This CDR3 has 15 residues. Germline V gene lookup returns CDR1 SGHRS and CDR2 YFSETQ. J was trimmed by 5 bases and V by 2 bases; bases with no gene match: 7. The CDR3 is CASSLLAAGGDTQYF. DNA for the CDR3: TGCGCCAGCAGCTTACTAGCGGCGGGTGGAGATACGCAGTATTTT. The entire variable domain, with the rest obtained from reference TRBV5-1 and TRBJ2-3, is as follows: KAGVTQTPRYLIKTRGQQVTLSCSPISGHRSVSWYQQTPGQGLQFLFEYFSETQRNKGNFPGRFSGRQFSNSRSEMNVSTLELGDSALYLCASSLLAAGGDTQYFGPGTRLTVL.